A single sample gave rise to the 25 T cell receptor beta chains below, sequenced in a study of cytomegalovirus exposure and HLA in healthy donors. Vbeta (60) and Jbeta (13) primers were used in the PCR. The data were produced by immunoSEQ multiplex PCR, yet TCRdb's version contains in-frame clones alone and is incomplete. The sample shows roughly 120,000 clones, 77% of them seen only once. Sequencing used PBMCs. The source is a woman aged 40 to 55 in good health and CMV-seropositive.

The chain has TRBV7-2 and TRBJ2-7, with D tentatively TRBD1 (6 bases). Germline V gene sequence: CDR1 SGHTA, CDR2 FQGNSA. The CDR3 runs 16 residues. Trimming pared 5 bases from V and 5 bases from J, leaving 22 bases between. The CDR3 here is CASSLDSQWKGDEQYF. CDR3 DNA: TGTGCCAGCAGCCTAGACTCGCAGTGGAAGGGGGACGAGCAGTACTTC.

The chain joins TRBV28 to TRBJ1-1; 10 nucleotides match TRBD1. Germline V CDR1 and CDR2: MDHEN, SYDVKM. The CDR3 sequence is 14 residues long. The ends lost 3 bases at V and 12 bases at J; junction bases unmatched: 10. The CDR3 sequence: CASSLSVRTGGSFF. CDR3 bases: TGTGCCAGCAGTTTGTCTGTAAGGACAGGGGGTTCTTTCTTT.

The chain uses TRBV7-8 and TRBJ2-5; D perhaps matches TRBD2 (6 bases). Germline values: CDR1 SGHVS, CDR2 FQNEAQ. CDR3 length equals 15 residues. V was clipped by 1 base and J by 5 bases, with 14 bases between them. CDR3 nucleotide sequence: TGTGCCAGCAGCTTAGTTCCACTAGCTTCCGAGACCCAGTACTTC. Its translation: CASSLVPLASETQYF. The variable domain in full, with the rest retrieved from reference TRBV7-8 and TRBJ2-5, is GAGVSQSPRYKVAKRGQDVALRCDPISGHVSLFWYQQALGQGPEFLTYFQNEAQLDKSGLPSDRFFAERPEGSVSTLKIQRTQQEDSAVYLCASSLVPLASETQYFGPGTRLLVL.

The chain recombines TRBV5-5 with TRBJ2-2, with 7 positions matching TRBD2. Trimming cost V 6 bases and J 4 bases; bases outside gene matches: 9. Germline V gives CDR1 SGHKS, CDR2 YYEKEE (reference sequence). This CDR3 is built from 15 residues. Here the CDR3 DNA reads TGTGCCAGCACTTTCTGGGGGGGAGGCACCGGGGAGCTGTTTTTT. Translating it yields CASTFWGGGTGELFF.

The chain recombines TRBV6-6 with TRBJ1-2; 7 bases are shared with TRBD1. Germline V gene sequence: CDR1 MNHNY, CDR2 SVGAGI (reference sequence). V trimming: 0 bases; J trimming: 8 bases; junction bases outside the gene matches: 6. There are 14 residues in the CDR3. For the CDR3, the DNA is TGTGCCAGCAGTTACTCGGACAGGTCATTGGGCTACACCTTC. Protein product: CASSYSDRSLGYTF.

Only a few counts were recorded for this clone. V gene TRBV30 combines with J gene TRBJ2-4; 9 bases map to TRBD2. Germline-derived CDR1 and CDR2 are GTSNPN and SVGIG (reference sequence). The CDR3 length is 16 residues. V trimming: 0 bases; J trimming: 0 bases; junction bases outside the gene matches: 3. CDR3 in amino acids: CAWSVGLALAKNIQYF. In DNA form, the CDR3 reads TGTGCCTGGAGTGTCGGACTAGCGTTAGCCAAAAACATTCAGTACTTC.

CDR3 residues: CASSEYDRGLRNEQFF. CDR3 nucleotides: TGTGCCAGCAGTGAGTACGACAGGGGGCTACGGAATGAGCAGTTCTTC. This chain connects TRBV2 to TRBJ2-1; 10 bases line up with TRBD1. The CDR3 runs 16 residues. Trimming took 3 bases from V and 7 from J; bases not matched to a gene: 9. Germline CDR1 SNHLY, CDR2 FYNNEI.

This clone occurred a few times. This rearrangement joins TRBV30 to TRBJ1-2; 9 bases fit TRBD1. The ends lost 3 bases at V and 8 bases at J; junction bases unmatched: 13. Germline CDR1 reads GTSNPN; CDR2 reads SVGIG (reference sequence). CDR3 length: 15 amino acids. The CDR3 reads CAWRVPGQGLRGYTF. In nucleotides, the CDR3 is TGTGCCTGGAGAGTCCCGGGACAGGGCTTGAGGGGCTACACCTTC. The variable domain in full, with the rest retrieved from reference TRBV30 and TRBJ1-2, is SQTIHQWPATLVQPVGSPLSLECTVEGTSNPNLYWYRQAAGRGLQLLFYSVGIGQISSEVPQNLSASRPQDRQFILSSKKLLLSDSGFYLCAWRVPGQGLRGYTFGSGTRLTVV.

The rearrangement links TRBV6-1 to TRBJ1-5; maybe TRBD1 (6 bases). CDR3 length: 17 residues. V dropped 0 bases and J dropped 0 bases, with 12 bases sitting between them. CDR1 and CDR2 from the germline V gene are MNHNS and SASEGT. The CDR3 here is CASSEALDSFSNQPQHF. CDR3 nucleotide sequence: TGTGCCAGCAGTGAAGCACTGGACAGTTTTAGCAATCAGCCCCAGCATTTT.

Only one count was recorded for this clone. This chain joins TRBV19 and TRBJ1-1; weak D call: TRBD1 (5 bases). CDR1 is LNHDA and CDR2 is SQIVND in the germline V gene (reference sequence). The CDR3 consists of 16 residues. Between the trimmed V and J ends, which lost 6 bases and 4 bases, there was a span of 21 bases. CDR3 bases: TGTGCCAGTAGCAAAGGGACTCCCTCAATGGGCACTGAAGCTTTCTTT. This sequence encodes CASSKGTPSMGTEAFF.

Turning to this clone: The junction and the germline gene differ at one end; a read error may be behind it. This chain connects TRBV30 to TRBJ2-5; 7 nucleotides line up with TRBD2. Germline CDR1 and CDR2: GTSNPN and SVGIG (reference sequence). CDR3 size: 14 residues. CDR3 nucleotide sequence: TGTGCCTGGAGAGGGACGGGGGGACGAGAGGCCCAGTACTTC. This encodes CAWRGTGGREAQYF.

The V call is TRBV5-4, the J call TRBJ2-1; 9 bases are a match to TRBD1. This CDR3 has 13 residues. V lost 5 bases, J lost 8 bases, and 5 bases stayed unmatched. Germline CDR1 SGHNT, CDR2 YYREEE (reference sequence). CDR3 nucleotide sequence: TGTGCCAGCAGACGGACAGGGGAGGATGAGCAGTTCTTC. As protein: CASRRTGEDEQFF.

This chain joins TRBV6-6 and TRBJ1-1; 7 bases align to TRBD1. The CDR3 has 12 residues. V shed 7 bases, J shed 6 bases, and the junction held 5 bases outside the gene matches. CDR1 is MNHNY, CDR2 SVGAGI, per germline (reference sequence). In DNA form, the CDR3 reads TGTGCCAGCACCCTAGACAGGGCTGAAGCTTTCTTT. Translating gives CASTLDRAEAFF.

This sequence joins TRBV2 and TRBJ2-2; the match to TRBD2 covers 11 bases. V shed 4 bases and J 4 bases; nucleotides not matched to a gene: 2. Germline values: CDR1 SNHLY, CDR2 FYNNEI. This CDR3 is built from 15 residues. The DNA of the CDR3 is TGTGCCAGCAGTGTGGGGACTAGCGGCACCGGGGAGCTGTTTTTT. It translates to CASSVGTSGTGELFF.

The chain has TRBV6-6 and TRBJ1-2; possibly TRBD1 for D (6 bases). The length of the CDR3 is 13 residues. V shed 7 bases and J shed 4 bases, with 13 bases lying between them. Germline CDR1 is MNHNY and CDR2 is SVGAGI (reference sequence). CDR3 loop: CASTRDRFYGYTF. CDR3 nucleotide sequence: TGTGCCAGCACCAGAGACAGGTTCTATGGCTACACCTTC.

J is TRBJ1-1 and V is TRBV30; no clear D gene. In germline, CDR1 is GTSNPN, CDR2 SVGIG (reference sequence). This CDR3 has 11 amino acids. Deletions cut 5 bases from V and 7 bases from J, with 11 bases between. CDR3 region: CAWGQVNEAFF. The DNA for the CDR3 is TGTGCCTGGGGCCAAGTAAATGAAGCTTTCTTT.

J is TRBJ1-5 and V is TRBV19; D is perhaps TRBD1 (6 bases). V was trimmed by 7 bases and J by 1 base, leaving 14 bases between them. Germline CDR1 reads LNHDA; CDR2 reads SQIVND (reference sequence). The CDR3 contains 15 residues. The CDR3 DNA sequence: TGTGCCAGTAACCCAACAGGGTTCAGCAATCAGCCCCAGCATTTT. Translation gives CASNPTGFSNQPQHF.

The chain's CDR3 is CASSLPLQGLGQPQHF. The CDR3 bases are TGTGCCAGCAGTCTCCCCCTTCAGGGGTTGGGTCAGCCCCAGCATTTT. The chain carries TRBV6-6 and TRBJ1-5; the D gene is possibly TRBD1 (6 bases). Trimming took off 5 bases at V and 6 bases at J, with 20 bases between the two ends. The germline gives CDR1 MNHNY, CDR2 SVGAGI (reference sequence). This CDR3 comprises 16 residues.

This clone was found a few times. The V call is TRBV30, the J call TRBJ2-7; 8 bases map to TRBD2. Trimming at V came to 0 bases and at J to 2 bases, leaving 3 bases not matched to a gene. This CDR3 is built from 14 residues. Germline values: CDR1 GTSNPN, CDR2 SVGIG (reference sequence). The CDR3 loop reads CAWSVTSGTYEQYF. CDR3 DNA: TGTGCCTGGAGTGTTACTAGCGGTACCTACGAGCAGTACTTC.

This clone occurred a few times. At one end, the junction sequence differs from germline, possibly due to a read error. V and J are TRBV15 and TRBJ2-1, with TRBD1 matching 7 bases. The CDR3 is made up of 13 amino acids. Germline lookup yields CDR1 LNHNV and CDR2 YYDKDF (reference sequence). The CDR3: CATSRDLTGRAIF. The CDR3 DNA reads TGTGCCACCAGCAGAGATTTGACAGGGAGAGCGATCTTC.

This chain uses TRBV6-6 with TRBJ1-1; 7 bases map to TRBD1. Germline values: CDR1 MNHNY, CDR2 SVGAGI (reference sequence). CDR3 length: 15 amino acids. J was trimmed by 8 bases and V by 9 bases; bases with no gene match: 18. CDR3 in DNA: TGTGCCAGTTCAGGGGGTTGGCTATCCTCCAGGGAAGCTTTCTTT. This codes for CASSGGWLSSREAFF.

V and J are TRBV7-3 and TRBJ1-4, with a tentative D call TRBD1 (5 bases). Germline V lookup: CDR1 SGHTA, CDR2 FQGTGA. CDR3 size: 13 residues. Trimming stripped 5 bases from V and 7 bases from J, with 11 bases between. Written as DNA, the CDR3 is TGTGCCAGCAGCCCCCTAAGGGGTGAAAAACTGTTTTTT. It specifies CASSPLRGEKLFF.

As concerns this clone: The same CDR3 can be traced to other DNA sequences in this sample. The chain has TRBV15 and TRBJ2-5; 10 positions match TRBD2. Germline CDR1 LNHNV, CDR2 YYDKDF (reference sequence). This CDR3 spans 14 amino acids. V shed 9 bases, J shed 1 base, and the junction held 5 bases outside the gene matches. CDR3 DNA: TGTGCCACGAGGACTAGCGGTCCCCAAGAGACCCAGTACTTC. Amino acids: CATRTSGPQETQYF. Variable domain in full (rest from reference TRBV15 and TRBJ2-5): DAMVIQNPRYQVTQFGKPVTLSCSQTLNHNVMYWYQQKSSQAPKLLFHYYDKDFNNEADTPDNFQSRRPNTSFCFLDIRSPGLGDTAMYLCATRTSGPQETQYFGPGTRLLVL.

V is TRBV30 and J is TRBJ2-7; D is ambiguous. The germline V and J ends were trimmed by 1 base and 3 bases, with 13 bases remaining between them. The CDR3 has 14 amino acids. Germline V gene data show CDR1 as GTSNPN and CDR2 as SVGIG (reference sequence). CDR3 coding DNA: TGTGCCTGGAGTGCCGGCGGCCCTGGCTACGAGCAGTACTTC. It specifies CAWSAGGPGYEQYF.

CDR3 nucleotides: TGCGCCAGCAGCCTCAATCCCGACTACCTACGGTTCTCTGGGGCCAACGTCCTGACTTTC. Its translation is CASSLNPDYLRFSGANVLTF. The rearrangement uses TRBV23-1 and TRBJ2-6; maybe TRBD2 (5 bases). TRBV23-1 is given ORF status, its function remaining uncertain. The CDR3 is 20 amino acids. Between the trimmed V and J ends, which lost 6 bases and 0 bases, there was a span of 24 bases.